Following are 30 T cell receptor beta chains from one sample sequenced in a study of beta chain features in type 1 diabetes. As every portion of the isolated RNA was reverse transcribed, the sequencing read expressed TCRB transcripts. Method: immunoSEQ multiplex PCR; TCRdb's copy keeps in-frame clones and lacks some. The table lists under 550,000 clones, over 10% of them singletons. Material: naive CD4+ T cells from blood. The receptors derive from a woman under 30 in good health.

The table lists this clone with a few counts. CDR3 protein: CASSDRETQYF. In nucleotides, the CDR3 is TGTGCCAGCAGTGACCGGGAGACCCAGTACTTC. V and J are TRBV2 and TRBJ2-5; D not resolved. The V end lost 3 bases, the J end lost 5 bases, and 4 bases lay between the germline ends. Germline V lookup: CDR1 SNHLY, CDR2 FYNNEI. This CDR3 spans 11 amino acids.

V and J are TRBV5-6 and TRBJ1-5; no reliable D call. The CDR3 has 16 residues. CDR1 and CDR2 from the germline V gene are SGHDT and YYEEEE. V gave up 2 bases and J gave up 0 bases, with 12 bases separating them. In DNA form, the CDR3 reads TGTGCCAGCAGCTTCAGTGGTCTTTATAGCAATCAGCCCCAGCATTTT. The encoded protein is CASSFSGLYSNQPQHF.

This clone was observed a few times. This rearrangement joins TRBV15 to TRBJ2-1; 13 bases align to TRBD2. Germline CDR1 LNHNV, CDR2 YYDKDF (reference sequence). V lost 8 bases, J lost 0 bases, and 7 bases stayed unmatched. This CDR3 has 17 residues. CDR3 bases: TGTGCCACCCGACTAGCGGGAGGCACGAGCTCCTACAATGAGCAGTTCTTC. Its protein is CATRLAGGTSSYNEQFF.

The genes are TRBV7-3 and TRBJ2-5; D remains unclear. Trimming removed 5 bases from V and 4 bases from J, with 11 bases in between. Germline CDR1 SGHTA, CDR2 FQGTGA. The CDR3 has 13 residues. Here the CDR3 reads CASSRGRRETQYF. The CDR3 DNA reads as TGTGCCAGCAGCAGAGGCAGGAGAGAGACCCAGTACTTC.

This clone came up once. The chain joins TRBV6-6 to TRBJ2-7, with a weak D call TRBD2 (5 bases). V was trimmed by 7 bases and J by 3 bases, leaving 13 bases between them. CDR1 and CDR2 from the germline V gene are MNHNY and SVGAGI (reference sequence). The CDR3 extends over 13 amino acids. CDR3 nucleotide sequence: TGTGCCAGCATGGGAGAGCACCTCTACGAGCAGTACTTC. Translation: CASMGEHLYEQYF.

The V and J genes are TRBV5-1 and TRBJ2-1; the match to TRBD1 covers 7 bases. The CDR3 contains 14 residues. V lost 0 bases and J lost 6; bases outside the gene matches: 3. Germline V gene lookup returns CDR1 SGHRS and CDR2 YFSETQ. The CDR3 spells CASSLARQGNEQFF. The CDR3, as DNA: TGCGCCAGCAGCTTGGCGAGACAGGGCAATGAGCAGTTCTTC.

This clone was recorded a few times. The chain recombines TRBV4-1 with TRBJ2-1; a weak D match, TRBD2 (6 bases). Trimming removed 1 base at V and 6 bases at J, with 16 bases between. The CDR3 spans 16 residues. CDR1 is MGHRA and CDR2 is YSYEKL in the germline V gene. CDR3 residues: CASSQVSGWGGNEQFF. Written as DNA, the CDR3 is TGCGCCAGCAGCCAAGTCAGTGGGTGGGGAGGCAATGAGCAGTTCTTC.

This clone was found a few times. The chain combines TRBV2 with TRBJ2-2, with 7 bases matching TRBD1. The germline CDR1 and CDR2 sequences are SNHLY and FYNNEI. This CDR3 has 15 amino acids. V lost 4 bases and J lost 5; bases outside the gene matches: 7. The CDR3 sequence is CASSGQGLITGELFF. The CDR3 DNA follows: TGTGCCAGCAGTGGACAGGGTTTGATTACCGGGGAGCTGTTTTTT.

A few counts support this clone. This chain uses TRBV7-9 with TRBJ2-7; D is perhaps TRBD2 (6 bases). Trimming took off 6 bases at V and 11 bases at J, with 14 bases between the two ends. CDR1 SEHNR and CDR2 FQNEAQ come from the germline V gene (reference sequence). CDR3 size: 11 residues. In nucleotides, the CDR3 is TGTGCCAGCAGTCCGGCAGGCGGGGAGTACGTC. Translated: CASSPAGGEYV.

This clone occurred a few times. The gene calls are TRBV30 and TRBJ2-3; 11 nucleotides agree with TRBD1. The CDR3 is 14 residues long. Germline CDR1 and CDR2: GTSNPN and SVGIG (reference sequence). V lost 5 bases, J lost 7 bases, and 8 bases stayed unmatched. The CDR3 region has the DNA TGTGCCTGGGACCGGGACAGGGGGAGAAATACGCAGTATTTT. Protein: CAWDRDRGRNTQYF. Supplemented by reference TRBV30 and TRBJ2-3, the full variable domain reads SQTIHQWPATLVQPVGSPLSLECTVEGTSNPNLYWYRQAAGRGLQLLFYSVGIGQISSEVPQNLSASRPQDRQFILSSKKLLLSDSGFYLCAWDRDRGRNTQYFGPGTRLTVL.

Written as DNA, the CDR3 is TGTGCCAGCAGCCTACCCTCTAGGGGCGCGAGATCTAACTATGGCTACACCTTC. Its protein product is CASSLPSRGARSNYGYTF. The chain carries TRBV7-9 and TRBJ1-2; possibly TRBD1 for D (5 bases). Germline CDR1 and CDR2: SEHNR and FQNEAQ (reference sequence). V shed 5 bases and J shed 0 bases, with 22 bases lying between them. This CDR3 spans 18 amino acids.

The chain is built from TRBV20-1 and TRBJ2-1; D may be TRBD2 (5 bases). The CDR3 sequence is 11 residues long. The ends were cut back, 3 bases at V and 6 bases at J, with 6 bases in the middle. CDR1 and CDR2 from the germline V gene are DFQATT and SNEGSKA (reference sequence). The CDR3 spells CSASEGNEQFF. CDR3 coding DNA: TGCAGTGCTAGTGAGGGCAATGAGCAGTTCTTC.

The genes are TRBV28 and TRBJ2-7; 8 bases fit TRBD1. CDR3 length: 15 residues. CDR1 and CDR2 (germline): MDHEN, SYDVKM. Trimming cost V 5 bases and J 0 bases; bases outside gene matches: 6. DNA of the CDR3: TGTGCCAGCAGTGCCCGGGACAGGAGCTCCTACGAGCAGTACGTC. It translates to CASSARDRSSYEQYV.

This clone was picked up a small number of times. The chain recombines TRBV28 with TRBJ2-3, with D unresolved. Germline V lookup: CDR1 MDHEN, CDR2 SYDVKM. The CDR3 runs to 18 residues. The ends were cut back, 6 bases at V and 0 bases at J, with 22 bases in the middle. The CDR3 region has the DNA TGTGCCAGCAGCTTAGGAGCGAGGAGTGCACCGAGCACAGATACGCAGTATTTT. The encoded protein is CASSLGARSAPSTDTQYF. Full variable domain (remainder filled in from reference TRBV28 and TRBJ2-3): DVKVTQSSRYLVKRTGEKVFLECVQDMDHENMFWYRQDPGLGLRLIYFSYDVKMKEKGDIPEGYSVSREKKERFSLILESASTNQTSMYLCASSLGARSAPSTDTQYFGPGTRLTVL.

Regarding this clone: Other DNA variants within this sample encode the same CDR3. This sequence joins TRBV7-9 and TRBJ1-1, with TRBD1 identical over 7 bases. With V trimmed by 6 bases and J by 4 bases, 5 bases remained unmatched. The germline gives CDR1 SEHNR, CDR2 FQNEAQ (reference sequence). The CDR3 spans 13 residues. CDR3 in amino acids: CASSPQGGTEAFF. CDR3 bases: TGTGCCAGCAGTCCCCAGGGGGGCACTGAAGCTTTCTTT.

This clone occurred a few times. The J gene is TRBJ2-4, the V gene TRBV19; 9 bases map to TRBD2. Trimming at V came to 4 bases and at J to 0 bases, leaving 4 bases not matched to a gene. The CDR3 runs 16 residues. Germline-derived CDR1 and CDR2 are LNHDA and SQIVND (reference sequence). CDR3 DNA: TGTGCCAGTAGTACTGCTAGCGGGGTAGCCAAAAACATTCAGTACTTC. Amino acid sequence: CASSTASGVAKNIQYF.

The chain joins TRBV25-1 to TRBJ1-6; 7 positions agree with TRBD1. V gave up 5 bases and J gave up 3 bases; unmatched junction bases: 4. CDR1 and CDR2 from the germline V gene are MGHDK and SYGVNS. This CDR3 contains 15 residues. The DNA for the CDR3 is TGTGCCAGCAGTAAGGGACAGCTCTATAATTCACCCCTCCACTTT. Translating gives CASSKGQLYNSPLHF. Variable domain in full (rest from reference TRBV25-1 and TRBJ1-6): EADIYQTPRYLVIGTGKKITLECSQTMGHDKMYWYQQDPGMELHLIHYSYGVNSTEKGDLSSESTVSRIRTEHFPLTLESARPSHTSQYLCASSKGQLYNSPLHFGNGTRLTVT.

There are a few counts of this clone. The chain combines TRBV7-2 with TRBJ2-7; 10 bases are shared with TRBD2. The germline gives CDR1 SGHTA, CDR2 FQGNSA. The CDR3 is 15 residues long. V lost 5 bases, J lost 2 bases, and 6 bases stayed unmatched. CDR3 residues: CASSGTLAGAYEQYF. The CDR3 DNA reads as TGTGCCAGCAGCGGGACGCTAGCGGGAGCCTACGAGCAGTACTTC.

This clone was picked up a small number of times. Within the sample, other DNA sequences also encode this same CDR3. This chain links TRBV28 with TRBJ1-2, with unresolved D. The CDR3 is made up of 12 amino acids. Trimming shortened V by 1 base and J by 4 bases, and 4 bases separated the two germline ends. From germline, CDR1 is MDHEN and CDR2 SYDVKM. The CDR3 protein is CASSLSSYGYTF. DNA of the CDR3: TGTGCCAGCAGTTTATCAAGCTATGGCTACACCTTC.

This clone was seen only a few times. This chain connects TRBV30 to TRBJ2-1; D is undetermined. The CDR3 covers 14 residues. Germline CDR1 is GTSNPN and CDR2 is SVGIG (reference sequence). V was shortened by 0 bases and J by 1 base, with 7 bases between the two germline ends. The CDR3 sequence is CAWSVGGSYNEQFF. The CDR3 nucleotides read TGTGCCTGGAGTGTTGGCGGTTCCTACAATGAGCAGTTCTTC.

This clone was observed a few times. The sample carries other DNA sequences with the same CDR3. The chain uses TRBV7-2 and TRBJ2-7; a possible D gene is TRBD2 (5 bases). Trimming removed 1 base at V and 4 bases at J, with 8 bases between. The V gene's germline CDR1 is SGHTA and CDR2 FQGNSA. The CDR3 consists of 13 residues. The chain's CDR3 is CASSLEGGYEQYF. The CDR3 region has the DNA TGTGCCAGCAGCTTAGAGGGCGGGTACGAGCAGTACTTC.

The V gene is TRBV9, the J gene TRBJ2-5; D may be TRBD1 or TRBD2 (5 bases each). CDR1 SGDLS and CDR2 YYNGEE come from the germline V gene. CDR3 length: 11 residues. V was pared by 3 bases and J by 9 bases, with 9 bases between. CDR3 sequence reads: CASSAQGAQYF. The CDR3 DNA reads TGTGCCAGCAGCGCGCAGGGAGCCCAGTACTTC.

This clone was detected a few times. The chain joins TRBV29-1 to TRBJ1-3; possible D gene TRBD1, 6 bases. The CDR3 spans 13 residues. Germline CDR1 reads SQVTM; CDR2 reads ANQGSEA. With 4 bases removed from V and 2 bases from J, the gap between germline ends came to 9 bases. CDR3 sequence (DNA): TGCAGCGTTGTGCCAGGGGCTGGAAACACCATATATTTT. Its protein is CSVVPGAGNTIYF.

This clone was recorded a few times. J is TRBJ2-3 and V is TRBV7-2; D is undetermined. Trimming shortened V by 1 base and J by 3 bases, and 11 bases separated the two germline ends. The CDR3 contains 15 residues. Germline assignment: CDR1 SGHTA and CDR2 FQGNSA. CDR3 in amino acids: CASSLGTLRTDTQYF. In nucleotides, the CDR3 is TGTGCCAGCAGCTTAGGTACTCTAAGGACAGATACGCAGTATTTT.

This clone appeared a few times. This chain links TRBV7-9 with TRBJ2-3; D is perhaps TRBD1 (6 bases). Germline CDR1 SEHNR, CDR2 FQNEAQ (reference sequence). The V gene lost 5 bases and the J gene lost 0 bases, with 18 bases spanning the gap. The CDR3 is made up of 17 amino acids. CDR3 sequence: CASSRKTGRGSTDTQYF. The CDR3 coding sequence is TGTGCCAGCAGCCGAAAAACAGGGCGAGGGAGCACAGATACGCAGTATTTT.

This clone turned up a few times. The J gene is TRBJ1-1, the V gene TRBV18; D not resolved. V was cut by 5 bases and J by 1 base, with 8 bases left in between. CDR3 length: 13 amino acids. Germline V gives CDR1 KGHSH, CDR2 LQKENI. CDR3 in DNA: TGTGCCAGCTCATTAGGGTCGAACACTGAAGCTTTCTTT. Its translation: CASSLGSNTEAFF.

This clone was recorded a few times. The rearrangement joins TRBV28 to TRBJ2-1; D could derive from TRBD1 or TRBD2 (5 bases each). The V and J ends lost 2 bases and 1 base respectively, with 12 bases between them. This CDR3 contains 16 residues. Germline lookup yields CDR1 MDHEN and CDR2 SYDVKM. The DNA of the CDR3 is TGTGCCAGCAGTTTAGCCGGGACCACATCCTACAATGAGCAGTTCTTC. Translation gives CASSLAGTTSYNEQFF. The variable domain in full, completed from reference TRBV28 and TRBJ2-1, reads DVKVTQSSRYLVKRTGEKVFLECVQDMDHENMFWYRQDPGLGLRLIYFSYDVKMKEKGDIPEGYSVSREKKERFSLILESASTNQTSMYLCASSLAGTTSYNEQFFGPGTRLTVL.

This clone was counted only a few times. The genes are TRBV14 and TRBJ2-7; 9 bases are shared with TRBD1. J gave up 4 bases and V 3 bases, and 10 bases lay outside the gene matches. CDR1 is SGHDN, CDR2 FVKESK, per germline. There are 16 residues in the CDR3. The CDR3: CASSQDRGDFWYEQYF. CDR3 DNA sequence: TGTGCCAGCAGCCAGGACAGGGGCGACTTCTGGTACGAGCAGTACTTC.

CDR3 residues: CASSYLQREGDEQFF. The CDR3 DNA reads as TGTGCCAGCAGTTACCTCCAGCGGGAGGGCGATGAGCAGTTCTTC. The V gene is TRBV6-6, the J gene TRBJ2-1; 10 bases fit TRBD2. The CDR3 has 15 residues. Germline assignment: CDR1 MNHNY and CDR2 SVGAGI (reference sequence). V lost 2 bases, J lost 8 bases, and 6 bases stayed unmatched.

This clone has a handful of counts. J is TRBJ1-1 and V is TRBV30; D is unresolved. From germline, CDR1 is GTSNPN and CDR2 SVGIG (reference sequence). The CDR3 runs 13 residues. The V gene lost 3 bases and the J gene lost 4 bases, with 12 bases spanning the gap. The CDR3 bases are TGTGCCTGGAGCGAAGATCTCGTCACTGAAGCTTTCTTT. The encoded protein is CAWSEDLVTEAFF.